Given below is one T cell receptor (beta chain) in context. What it binds is unknown. This table comes from immunoSEQ multiplex PCR, and its TCRdb copy is limited to in-frame clones, with some not included. The sample has about 2.1 million clones, 93% seen once. CDR3 length: 10 amino acids. V gave up 7 bases and J gave up 9 bases, with 8 bases separating them. Germline V gene lookup returns CDR1 MNHEY and CDR2 SMNVEV (reference sequence). The data are from a study of shared clonotypes between healthy human individuals. Study details: Each donor's CD8 memory used one plate, CD8 naive two, each CD4 subset three. Study-wide results and caveats: The researchers took only blood, and tissue repertoires probably look different.

CD45RO-negative cells were positively selected for CCR7, leaving out terminally differentiated effector memory CD45RA+ cells. The source of this sequence is a man between 18 and 29 years old in good health. Some clones in this sample may be carry-over from other donors' samples. The sequencing sample was made of naive CD8+ T cells from PBMCs. The V call is TRBV27, the J call TRBJ2-3; unclear D gene. CDR3 nucleotides: TGTGCCAGCATGGGTTTGACGCAGTATTTT. Amino acid sequence: CASMGLTQYF.